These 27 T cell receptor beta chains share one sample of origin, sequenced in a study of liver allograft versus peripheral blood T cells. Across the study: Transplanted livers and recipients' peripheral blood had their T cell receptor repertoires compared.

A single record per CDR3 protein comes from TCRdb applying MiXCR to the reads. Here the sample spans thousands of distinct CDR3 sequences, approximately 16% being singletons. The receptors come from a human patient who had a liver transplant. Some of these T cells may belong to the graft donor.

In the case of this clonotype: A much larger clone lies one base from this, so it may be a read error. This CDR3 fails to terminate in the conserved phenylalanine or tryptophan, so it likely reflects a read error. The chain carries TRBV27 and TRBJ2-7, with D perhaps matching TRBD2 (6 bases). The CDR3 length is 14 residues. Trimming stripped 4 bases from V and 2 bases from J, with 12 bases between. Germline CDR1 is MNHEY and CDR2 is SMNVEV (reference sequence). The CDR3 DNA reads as TGTGCCAGCAGTTGGGCGGGGTCTCCCTACGAGCAGTACTCC. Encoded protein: CASSWAGSPYEQYS.

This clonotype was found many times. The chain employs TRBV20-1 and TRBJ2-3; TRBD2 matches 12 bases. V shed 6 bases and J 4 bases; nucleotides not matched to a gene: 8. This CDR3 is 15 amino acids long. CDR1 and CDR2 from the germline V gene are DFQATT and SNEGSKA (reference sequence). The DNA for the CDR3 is TGCAGTGCCACCACTAGCGGGAGGACGGCAGATACGCAGTATTTT. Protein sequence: CSATTSGRTADTQYF.

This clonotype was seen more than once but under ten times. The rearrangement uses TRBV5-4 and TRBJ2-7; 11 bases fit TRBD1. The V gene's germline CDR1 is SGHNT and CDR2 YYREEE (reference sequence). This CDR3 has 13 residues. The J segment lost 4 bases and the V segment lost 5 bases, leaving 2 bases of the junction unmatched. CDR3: CASRDRGRYEQYF. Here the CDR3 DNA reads TGTGCCAGCAGGGACAGGGGGCGGTACGAGCAGTACTTC.

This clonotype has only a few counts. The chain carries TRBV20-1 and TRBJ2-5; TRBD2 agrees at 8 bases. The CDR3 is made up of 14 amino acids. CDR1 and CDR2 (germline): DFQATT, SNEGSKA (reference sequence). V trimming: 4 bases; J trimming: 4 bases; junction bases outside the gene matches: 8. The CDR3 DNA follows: TGCAGTGCTATCGGGGGGGCCTTGGGAGAGACCCAGTACTTC. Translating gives CSAIGGALGETQYF.

CDR3 bases: TGCGCCAGCAGCTTGGCACAGGGGGCGTGGGAGACCCAGTACTTC. Its translation is CASSLAQGAWETQYF. The V gene is TRBV5-1, the J gene TRBJ2-5, with 9 positions matching TRBD1. Germline values: CDR1 SGHRS, CDR2 YFSETQ. V shed 0 bases and J 5 bases; nucleotides not matched to a gene: 5. The CDR3 has 15 amino acids.

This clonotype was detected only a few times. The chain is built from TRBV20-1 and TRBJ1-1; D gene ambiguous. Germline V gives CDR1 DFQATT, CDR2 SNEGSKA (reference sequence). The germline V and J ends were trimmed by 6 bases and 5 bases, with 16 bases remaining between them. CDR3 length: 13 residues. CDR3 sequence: CSAVKPSRTEAFF. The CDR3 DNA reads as TGCAGTGCCGTAAAACCTTCTCGGACTGAAGCTTTCTTT.

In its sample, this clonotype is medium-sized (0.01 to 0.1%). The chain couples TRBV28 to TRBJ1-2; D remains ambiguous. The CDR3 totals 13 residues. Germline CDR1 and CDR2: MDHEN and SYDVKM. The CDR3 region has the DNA TGTGCTTCGCTCACGCCGATTAACTATGGCTACACCTTC. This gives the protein CASLTPINYGYTF.

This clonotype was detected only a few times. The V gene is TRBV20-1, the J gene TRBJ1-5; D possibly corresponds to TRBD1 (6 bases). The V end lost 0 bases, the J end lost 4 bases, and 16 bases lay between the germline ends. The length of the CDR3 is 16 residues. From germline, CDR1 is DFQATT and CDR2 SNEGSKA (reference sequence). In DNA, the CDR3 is TGCAGTGCTAGAGATCGCGGGGGCCGAGTTAATCAGCCCCAGCATTTT. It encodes CSARDRGGRVNQPQHF.

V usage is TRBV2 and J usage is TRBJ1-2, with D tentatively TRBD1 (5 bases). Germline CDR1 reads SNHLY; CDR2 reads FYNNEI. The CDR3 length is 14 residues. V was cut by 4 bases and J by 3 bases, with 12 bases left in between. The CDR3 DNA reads TGTGCCAGCAGTGGGGACCTCGGCTACTATGGCTACACCTTC. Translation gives CASSGDLGYYGYTF. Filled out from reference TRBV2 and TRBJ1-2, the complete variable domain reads EPEVTQTPSHQVTQMGQEVILRCVPISNHLYFYWYRQILGQKVEFLVSFYNNEISEKSEIFDDQFSVERPDGSNFTLKIRSTKLEDSAMYFCASSGDLGYYGYTFGSGTRLTVV.

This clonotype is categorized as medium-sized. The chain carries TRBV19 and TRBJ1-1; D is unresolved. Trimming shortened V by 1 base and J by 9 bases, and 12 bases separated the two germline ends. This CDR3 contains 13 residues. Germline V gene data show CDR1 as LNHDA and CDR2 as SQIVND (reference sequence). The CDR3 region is CASSIVIGSQAFF. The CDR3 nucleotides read TGTGCCAGTAGTATAGTCATAGGATCCCAAGCTTTCTTT.

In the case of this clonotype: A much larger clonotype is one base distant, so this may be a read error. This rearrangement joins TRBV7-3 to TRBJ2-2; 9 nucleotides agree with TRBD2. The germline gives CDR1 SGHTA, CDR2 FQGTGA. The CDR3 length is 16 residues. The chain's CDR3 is CASSFIAGENTGELIF. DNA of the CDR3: TGTGCCAGCAGCTTCATAGCGGGAGAGAACACCGGGGAGCTGATTTTT.

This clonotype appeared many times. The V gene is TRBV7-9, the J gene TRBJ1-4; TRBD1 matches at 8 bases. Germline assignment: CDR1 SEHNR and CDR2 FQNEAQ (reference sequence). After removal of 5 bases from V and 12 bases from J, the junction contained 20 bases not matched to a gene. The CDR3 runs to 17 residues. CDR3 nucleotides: TGTGCCAGCAGCCCTCAGCCCGGACAGGGCGGGGGCGAGGAACTGTTTTTT. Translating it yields CASSPQPGQGGGEELFF.

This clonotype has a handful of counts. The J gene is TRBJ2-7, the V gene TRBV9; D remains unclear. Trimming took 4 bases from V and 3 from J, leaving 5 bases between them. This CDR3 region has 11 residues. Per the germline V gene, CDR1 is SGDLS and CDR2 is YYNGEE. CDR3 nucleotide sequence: TGTGCCAGCAGCCCCCGCTACGAGCAGTACTTC. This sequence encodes CASSPRYEQYF.

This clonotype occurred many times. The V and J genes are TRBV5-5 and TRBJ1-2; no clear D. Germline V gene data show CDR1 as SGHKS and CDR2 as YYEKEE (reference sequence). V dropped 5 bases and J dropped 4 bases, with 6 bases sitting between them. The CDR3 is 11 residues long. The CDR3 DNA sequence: TGTGCCAGCAGTTCCATCTATGGCTACACCTTC. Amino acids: CASSSIYGYTF.

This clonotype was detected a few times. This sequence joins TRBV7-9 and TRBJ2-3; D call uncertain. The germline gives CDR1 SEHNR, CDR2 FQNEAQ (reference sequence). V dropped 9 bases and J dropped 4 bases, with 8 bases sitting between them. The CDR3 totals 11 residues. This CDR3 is CASLSADTQYF. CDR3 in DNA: TGTGCCAGTCTCTCCGCAGATACGCAGTATTTT. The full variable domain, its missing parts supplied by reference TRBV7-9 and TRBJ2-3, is DTGVSQNPRHKITKRGQNVTFRCDPISEHNRLYWYRQTLGQGPEFLTYFQNEAQLEKSRLLSDRFSAERPKGSFSTLEIQRTEQGDSAMYLCASLSADTQYFGPGTRLTVL.

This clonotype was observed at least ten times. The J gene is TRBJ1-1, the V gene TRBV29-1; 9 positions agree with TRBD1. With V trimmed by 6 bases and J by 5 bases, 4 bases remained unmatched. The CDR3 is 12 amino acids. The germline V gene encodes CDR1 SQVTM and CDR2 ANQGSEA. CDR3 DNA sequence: TGCAGCGTCCACAGGGGGCGGACTGAAGCTTTCTTT. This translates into CSVHRGRTEAFF.

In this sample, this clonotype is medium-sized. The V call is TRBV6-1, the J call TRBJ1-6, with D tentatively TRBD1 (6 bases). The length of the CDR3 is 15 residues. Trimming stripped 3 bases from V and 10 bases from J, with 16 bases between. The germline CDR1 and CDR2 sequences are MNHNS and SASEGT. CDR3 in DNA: TGTGCCAGCAGTGAGCGCAGGGGATTTGAATCACCCCTCCACTTT. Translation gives CASSERRGFESPLHF.

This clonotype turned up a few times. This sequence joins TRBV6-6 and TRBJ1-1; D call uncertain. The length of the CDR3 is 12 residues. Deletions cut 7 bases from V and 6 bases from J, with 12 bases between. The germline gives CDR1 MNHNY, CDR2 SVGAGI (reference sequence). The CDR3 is CASKFSEAEAFF. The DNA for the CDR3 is TGTGCCAGCAAATTCTCGGAGGCTGAAGCTTTCTTT.

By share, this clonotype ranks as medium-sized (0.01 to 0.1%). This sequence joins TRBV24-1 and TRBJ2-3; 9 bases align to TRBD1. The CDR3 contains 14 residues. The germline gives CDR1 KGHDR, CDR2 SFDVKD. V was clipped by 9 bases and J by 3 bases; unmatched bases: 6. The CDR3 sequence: CATGDRGRTDTQYF. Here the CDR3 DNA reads TGTGCCACCGGAGACAGGGGGAGGACAGATACGCAGTATTTT.

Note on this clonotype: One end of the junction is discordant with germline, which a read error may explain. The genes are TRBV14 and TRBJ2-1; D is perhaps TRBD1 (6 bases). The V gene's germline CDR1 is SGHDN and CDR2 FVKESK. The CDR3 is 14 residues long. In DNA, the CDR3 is TGTGCCAGCAGCCAATCAGGGGTATACAATGGGCAGTTCTTC. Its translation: CASSQSGVYNGQFF.

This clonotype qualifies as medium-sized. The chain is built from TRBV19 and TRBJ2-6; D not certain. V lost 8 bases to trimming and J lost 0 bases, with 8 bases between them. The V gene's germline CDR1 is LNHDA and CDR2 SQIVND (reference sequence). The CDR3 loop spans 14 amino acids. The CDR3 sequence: CASSEASGANVLTF. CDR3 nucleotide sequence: TGTGCCAGTTCAGAGGCCTCTGGGGCCAACGTCCTGACTTTC.

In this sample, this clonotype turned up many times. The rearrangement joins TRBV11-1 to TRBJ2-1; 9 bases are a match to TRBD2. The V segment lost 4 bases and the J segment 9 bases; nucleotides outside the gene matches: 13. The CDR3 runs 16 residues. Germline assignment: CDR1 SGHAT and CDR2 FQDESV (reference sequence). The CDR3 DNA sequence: TGTGCCAGCAGCTCATTCTTAGCGGGAGAGCGGGTTGAGCAGTTCTTC. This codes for CASSSFLAGERVEQFF.

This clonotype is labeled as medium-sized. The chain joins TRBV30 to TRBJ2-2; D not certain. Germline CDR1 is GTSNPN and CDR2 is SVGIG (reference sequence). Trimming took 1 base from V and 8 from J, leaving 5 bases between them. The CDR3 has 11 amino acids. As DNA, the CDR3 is TGTGCCTGGAGTGGCCGAGGGGAGCTGTTTTTT. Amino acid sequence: CAWSGRGELFF.

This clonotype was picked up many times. The CDR3 here is CASCQALGNTIYF. CDR3 sequence (DNA): TGTGCCAGCTGCCAAGCCCTTGGAAACACCATATATTTT. V and J are TRBV6-5 and TRBJ1-3; D is uncertain. Trimming stripped 8 bases from V and 3 bases from J, with 11 bases between. The CDR3 extends over 13 amino acids. CDR1 and CDR2 from the germline V gene are MNHEY and SVGAGI.

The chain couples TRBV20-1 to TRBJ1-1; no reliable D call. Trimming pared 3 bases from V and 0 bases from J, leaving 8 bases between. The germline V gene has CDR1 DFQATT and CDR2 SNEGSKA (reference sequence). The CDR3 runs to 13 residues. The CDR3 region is CSASGLLNTEAFF. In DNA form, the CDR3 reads TGCAGTGCTAGCGGACTCTTGAACACTGAAGCTTTCTTT.

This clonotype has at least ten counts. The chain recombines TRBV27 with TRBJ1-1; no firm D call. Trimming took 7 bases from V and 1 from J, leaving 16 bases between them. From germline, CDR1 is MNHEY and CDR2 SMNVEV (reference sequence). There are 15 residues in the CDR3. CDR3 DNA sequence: TGTGCCAGCACCCCCCGAGGGCCGGGGAACACTGAAGCTTTCTTT. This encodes CASTPRGPGNTEAFF.

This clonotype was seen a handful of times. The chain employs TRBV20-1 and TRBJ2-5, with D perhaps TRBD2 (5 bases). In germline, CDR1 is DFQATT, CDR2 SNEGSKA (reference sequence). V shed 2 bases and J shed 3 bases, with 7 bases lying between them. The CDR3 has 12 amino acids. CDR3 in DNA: TGCAGTGCTAGAACGGGAAAAGAGACCCAGTACTTC. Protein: CSARTGKETQYF.